What follows are 9 T cell receptor beta chains derived from one specimen sequenced in a study of blood T cell repertoires in COVID-19. Assay used: immunoSEQ multiplex PCR; TCRdb lists only in-frame clones, some missing. The repertoire holds about 170,000 clones, with more than 70% as singletons. The sequenced sample was peripheral blood. The source of these receptors is a man aged 45 to 65 who had recovered from COVID-19.

The V and J genes are TRBV6-5 and TRBJ2-1, with TRBD2 identical over 9 bases. From germline, CDR1 is MNHEY and CDR2 SVGAGI. The length of the CDR3 is 15 residues. The trim removed 2 bases at V and 8 bases at J, leaving 7 bases unmatched. CDR3 bases: TGTGCCAGCAGTTACGCGGCTAGCGGGATGCATGAGCAGTTCTTC. This translates into CASSYAASGMHEQFF.

This clone has just one count. The rearrangement links TRBV4-3 to TRBJ2-1; D gene ambiguous. There are 18 residues in the CDR3. The V and J ends lost 0 bases and 2 bases respectively, with 17 bases between them. Germline CDR1 LGHNA, CDR2 YSLEER. CDR3 DNA: TGCGCCAGCAGCCAAGATTATCGGCGGCCACCACCCTACAATGAGCAGTTCTTC. Protein: CASSQDYRRPPPYNEQFF.

This rearrangement joins TRBV27 to TRBJ2-4; perhaps TRBD1 as D (5 bases). The V end lost 3 bases, the J end lost 0 bases, and 15 bases lay between the germline ends. The V gene's germline CDR1 is MNHEY and CDR2 SMNVEV (reference sequence). This CDR3 spans 17 amino acids. The CDR3 loop reads CASSFFSQGLAKNIQYF. The CDR3 DNA is TGTGCCAGCAGTTTCTTCTCCCAGGGTCTAGCCAAAAACATTCAGTACTTC.

The chain joins TRBV19 to TRBJ2-3; 8 bases agree with TRBD1. CDR3 length: 15 amino acids. Germline V gives CDR1 LNHDA, CDR2 SQIVND (reference sequence). Losses at the gene ends were 5 bases for V and 1 base for J; bases not matched to a gene: 5. This CDR3 is CASSPWTGRTDTQYF. CDR3 nucleotides: TGTGCCAGTAGTCCTTGGACAGGGCGCACAGATACGCAGTATTTT.

This chain joins TRBV5-4 and TRBJ1-1; 8 positions agree with TRBD1. V lost 2 bases, J lost 4 bases, and 7 bases stayed unmatched. Germline V gene sequence: CDR1 SGHNT, CDR2 YYREEE (reference sequence). The CDR3 totals 15 residues. CDR3 region: CASSFPTGAITEAFF. As DNA, the CDR3 is TGTGCCAGCAGCTTCCCGACAGGGGCGATCACTGAAGCTTTCTTT.

The J gene is TRBJ2-1, the V gene TRBV28; 10 positions match TRBD1. The length of the CDR3 is 15 residues. From germline, CDR1 is MDHEN and CDR2 SYDVKM. The junction had 10 bases not matched to a gene; V was cut back by 7 bases and J by 7 bases. For the CDR3, the DNA is TGTGCCAGCACCTCAGACAGGGGGCGCGGAAATGAGCAGTTCTTC. Its translation is CASTSDRGRGNEQFF.

The chain carries TRBV29-1 and TRBJ2-1; the match to TRBD2 covers 8 bases. From germline, CDR1 is SQVTM and CDR2 ANQGSEA. CDR3 length: 15 residues. Trimming cost V 0 bases and J 3 bases; bases outside gene matches: 4. The DNA of the CDR3 is TGCAGCGTTGAAGAAGGGGCGGGAGGCTACAATGAGCAGTTCTTC. Translation gives CSVEEGAGGYNEQFF.

The chain carries TRBV5-6 and TRBJ2-7, with D possibly being TRBD1 (6 bases). Trimming stripped 4 bases from V and 6 bases from J, with 11 bases between. The CDR3 has 12 amino acids. Germline loops: CDR1 SGHDT, CDR2 YYEEEE. CDR3 sequence reads: CASSVTGTEQYF. In nucleotides, the CDR3 is TGTGCCAGCAGCGTTACAGGGACCGAGCAGTACTTC.

This clone was seen more than once but under ten times. The V and J genes are TRBV12-3 or TRBV12-4 and TRBJ1-5; TRBD1 might be the D (6 bases). The CDR3 totals 12 residues. Trimming left V 6 bases short and J 5 bases short, with 8 bases between. CDR3 in DNA: TGTGCCAGCAGACACAGGGATCAGCCCCAGCATTTT. Encoded protein: CASRHRDQPQHF.